This passage covers 20 T cell receptor beta chains from one sample sequenced in a study of blood T cell repertoires in COVID-19. Repertoires were generated with immunoSEQ multiplex PCR, while TCRdb's copy carries only in-frame clones and drops some. The sample includes 200,000 to 250,000 clones, 92% of them seen just once. The sample comprised peripheral blood. Source of these receptors: a man aged 30 to 45 with COVID-19, enrolled during active disease.

As regards this clone: The same CDR3 can be traced to other DNA sequences in this sample. The V call is TRBV4-2, the J call TRBJ1-5, with unresolved D. The ends were cut back, 0 bases at V and 5 bases at J, with 5 bases in the middle. Germline V gene data show CDR1 as LGHNA and CDR2 as YNFKEQ. This CDR3 has 13 residues. The chain's CDR3 is CASSQDRDQPQHF. CDR3 sequence (DNA): TGTGCCAGCAGCCAAGATCGGGATCAGCCCCAGCATTTT.

The genes are TRBV10-2 and TRBJ1-5; the match to TRBD1 covers 8 bases. The CDR3 extends over 14 amino acids. Per germline, CDR1 WSHSY and CDR2 SAAADI. V was clipped by 3 bases and J by 5 bases; unmatched bases: 3. CDR3 sequence: CASSDRTGHQPQHF. The CDR3 nucleotides are TGCGCCAGCAGTGATAGGACAGGGCATCAGCCCCAGCATTTT.

The gene calls are TRBV6-5 and TRBJ2-7; D possibly corresponds to TRBD1 (7 bases). The V gene's germline CDR1 is MNHEY and CDR2 SVGAGI. Trimming took 2 bases from V and 1 from J, leaving 15 bases between them. CDR3 size: 16 residues. The CDR3 loop is CASSYKSAGGSYEQYF. The CDR3 DNA reads as TGTGCCAGCAGTTACAAGTCGGCAGGGGGGTCCTACGAGCAGTACTTC.

The chain links TRBV14 to TRBJ1-6; D is unresolved. CDR3 size: 14 residues. Trimming shortened V by 0 bases and J by 8 bases, and 8 bases separated the two germline ends. CDR1 and CDR2 from the germline V gene are SGHDN and FVKESK. In DNA, the CDR3 is TGTGCCAGCAGCCAAGAAGGACTATATTCACCCCTCCACTTT. Translation gives CASSQEGLYSPLHF.

The CDR3 loop is CASSFQTKTGGEQFF. The CDR3 DNA is TGTGCCAGCAGCTTCCAAACAAAAACGGGGGGTGAGCAGTTCTTC. The chain links TRBV5-5 to TRBJ2-1; 7 bases map to TRBD2. The germline V gene has CDR1 SGHKS and CDR2 YYEKEE (reference sequence). This CDR3 is 15 amino acids long. V dropped 2 bases and J dropped 9; count of bases not matched to a gene: 11.

The CDR3 DNA follows: TGTGCCAGCAGTCTGGACAGGGTTGACTATGGCTACACCTTC. As protein: CASSLDRVDYGYTF. The V call is TRBV2, the J call TRBJ1-2, with TRBD1 matching over 8 bases. Trimming at V came to 5 bases and at J to 3 bases, leaving 5 bases not matched to a gene. The germline gives CDR1 SNHLY, CDR2 FYNNEI. This CDR3 is built from 14 residues. The variable domain in full, with the rest retrieved from reference TRBV2 and TRBJ1-2, is EPEVTQTPSHQVTQMGQEVILRCVPISNHLYFYWYRQILGQKVEFLVSFYNNEISEKSEIFDDQFSVERPDGSNFTLKIRSTKLEDSAMYFCASSLDRVDYGYTFGSGTRLTVV.

V usage is TRBV7-3 and J usage is TRBJ1-2; no clear D. Germline CDR1 and CDR2: SGHTA and FQGTGA. Trimming took off 0 bases at V and 3 bases at J, with 11 bases between the two ends. CDR3 length: 15 residues. This CDR3 is CASSLTREADYGYTF. In DNA, the CDR3 is TGTGCCAGCAGCTTAACGCGTGAGGCAGACTATGGCTACACCTTC.

The chain employs TRBV14 and TRBJ1-1; a weak D match, TRBD1 (5 bases). The CDR3 has 16 residues. Between the trimmed V and J ends, which lost 5 bases and 0 bases, there was a span of 16 bases. Germline CDR1 and CDR2: SGHDN and FVKESK. The CDR3 DNA is TGTGCCAGCAGCACAAGCCGGGGGACGATGAACACTGAAGCTTTCTTT. Its translation: CASSTSRGTMNTEAFF.

V and J are TRBV3-1 (or the pseudogene TRBV3-2) and TRBJ2-7; possibly TRBD2 for D (6 bases). Trimming left V 4 bases short and J 2 bases short, with 15 bases between. Germline loops: CDR1 LGHDT, CDR2 YNNKEL (reference sequence). CDR3 size: 15 residues. DNA for the CDR3: TGTGCCAGCAGCCTCCGTCCTCGGGGGACCTACGAGCAGTACTTC. This codes for CASSLRPRGTYEQYF.

The chain links TRBV4-2 to TRBJ2-1, with 7 bases lining up with TRBD1. Germline assignment: CDR1 LGHNA and CDR2 YNFKEQ. This CDR3 is built from 17 residues. With 0 bases clipped from V and 3 bases from J, the junction kept 8 bases outside the gene matches. CDR3 residues: CASSQDTGVIYYNEQFF. The CDR3 DNA follows: TGTGCCAGCAGCCAAGATACAGGGGTTATTTACTACAATGAGCAGTTCTTC.

This clone appeared a single time. The V gene is TRBV7-9, the J gene TRBJ2-2; D is perhaps TRBD2 (7 bases). V dropped 1 base and J dropped 1 base, with 10 bases sitting between them. Germline V gives CDR1 SEHNR, CDR2 FQNEAQ (reference sequence). The CDR3 runs to 16 residues. The DNA of the CDR3 is TGTGCCAGCAGCTTAGGCGGGGGACAGAACACCGGGGAGCTGTTTTTT. Translation: CASSLGGGQNTGELFF.

The table lists this clone with a few counts. J is TRBJ2-7 and V is TRBV5-4; TRBD1 is a possible D gene (5 bases). V was cut by 3 bases and J by 2 bases, with 12 bases left in between. The CDR3 has 14 amino acids. Germline lookup yields CDR1 SGHNT and CDR2 YYREEE (reference sequence). The chain's CDR3 is CASSSRALPYEQYF. DNA of the CDR3: TGTGCCAGCAGCTCCAGGGCGCTCCCCTACGAGCAGTACTTC.

The rearrangement uses TRBV12-2 and TRBJ2-3; TRBD2, the table's D call, lacks a check against the DNA. TRBV12-2 is annotated as a pseudogene. CDR3 length equals 15 residues. CDR3 residues: CASRLTSGGPSGIYF. CDR3 DNA sequence: TGTGCAAGTCGCCTCACTAGCGGGGGGCCCTCCGGTATCTATTTT.

V is TRBV5-1 and J is TRBJ1-6; D possibly corresponds to TRBD1 (6 bases). This CDR3 is 15 amino acids long. Germline CDR1 and CDR2: SGHRS and YFSETQ. Trimming pared 0 bases from V and 10 bases from J, leaving 14 bases between. The CDR3 spells CASSLAPPGASPLHF. Here the CDR3 DNA reads TGCGCCAGCAGCTTGGCGCCTCCAGGGGCCTCACCCCTCCACTTT.

The gene calls are TRBV24-1 and TRBJ2-1; D ambiguous. This CDR3 has 14 residues. Germline V lookup: CDR1 KGHDR, CDR2 SFDVKD. V dropped 4 bases and J dropped 5 bases, with 11 bases sitting between them. The CDR3 DNA reads as TGTGCCACCAGTGACTCTGACATGAACAATGAGCAGTTCTTC. Its translation: CATSDSDMNNEQFF.

This rearrangement joins TRBV6-6 to TRBJ2-3, with D possibly being TRBD2 (6 bases). This CDR3 is built from 13 residues. Per germline, CDR1 MNHNY and CDR2 SVGAGI (reference sequence). V gave up 6 bases and J gave up 3 bases, with 10 bases separating them. The DNA for the CDR3 is TGTGCCAGCAGAGCAAGCGGGACAGATACGCAGTATTTT. This translates into CASRASGTDTQYF.

In this sample, this clone turned up a few times. V gene TRBV5-1 combines with J gene TRBJ2-5; perhaps TRBD2 as D (5 bases). The germline V gene encodes CDR1 SGHRS and CDR2 YFSETQ. The CDR3 contains 18 residues. V shed 0 bases and J shed 4 bases, with 22 bases lying between them. The CDR3 protein is CASSLEIVTGNWGETQYF. CDR3 coding DNA: TGCGCCAGCAGCTTGGAAATTGTTACGGGGAATTGGGGAGAGACCCAGTACTTC.

CDR3 loop: CASSLGGGPYEQFF. CDR3 nucleotide sequence: TGTGCCAGCAGCTTAGGCGGGGGGCCCTATGAGCAGTTCTTC. The chain links TRBV7-3 to TRBJ2-1; 8 bases align to TRBD2. The CDR3 contains 14 residues. The germline V gene has CDR1 SGHTA and CDR2 FQGTGA. V lost 2 bases, J lost 8 bases, and 5 bases stayed unmatched.

This chain links TRBV19 with TRBJ1-1, with 8 bases matching TRBD1. The trim removed 7 bases at V and 0 bases at J, leaving 10 bases unmatched. There are 16 residues in the CDR3. Germline CDR1 reads LNHDA; CDR2 reads SQIVND (reference sequence). The CDR3 DNA reads TGTGCCAGTACCATACGGGGCAGGGGGCTGAACACTGAAGCTTTCTTT. It yields the protein CASTIRGRGLNTEAFF.

The rearrangement joins TRBV19 to TRBJ1-5; TRBD1 agrees at 9 bases. Trimming at V came to 3 bases and at J to 6 bases, leaving 3 bases not matched to a gene. The CDR3 contains 14 residues. CDR1 and CDR2 from the germline V gene are LNHDA and SQIVND (reference sequence). This CDR3 is CASSIGTGIQPQHF. DNA for the CDR3: TGTGCCAGTAGTATTGGGACAGGGATTCAGCCCCAGCATTTT.